The 17 T cell receptor beta chains in this list originate from one sample, sequenced in a study of control samples from healthy donors and cancer patients. Produced via immunoSEQ multiplex PCR; TCRdb's table is partial and in-frame only. Among roughly 120,000 clones listed, approximately 94% were seen once. The sample comprised blood. The source of these receptors is a man aged 25-45 years in good health.

V and J are TRBV7-6 and TRBJ1-3; D is unclear. The CDR3 length is 16 residues. The germline V gene encodes CDR1 SGHVS and CDR2 FNYEAQ. Trimming removed 1 base from V and 0 bases from J, with 10 bases in between. CDR3 DNA sequence: TGTGCCAGCAGCTTAGATAGTCCGAGCTCTGGAAACACCATATATTTT. It yields the protein CASSLDSPSSGNTIYF. The variable domain in full, completed from reference TRBV7-6 and TRBJ1-3, reads GAGVSQSPRYKVTKRGQDVALRCDPISGHVSLYWYRQALGQGPEFLTYFNYEAQQDKSGLPNDRFSAERPEGSISTLTIQRTEQRDSAMYRCASSLDSPSSGNTIYFGEGSWLTVV.

The V gene is TRBV7-9, the J gene TRBJ2-3, with D unclear. The CDR3 runs 14 residues. V was pared by 2 bases and J by 0 bases, with 6 bases between. Germline CDR1 and CDR2: SEHNR and FQNEAQ (reference sequence). For the CDR3, the DNA is TGTGCCAGCAGCTTATCGTGGAGCACAGATACGCAGTATTTT. Residues: CASSLSWSTDTQYF.

The chain is built from TRBV27 and TRBJ2-1; D possibly corresponds to TRBD2 (7 bases). Germline values: CDR1 MNHEY, CDR2 SMNVEV (reference sequence). Trimming pared 0 bases from V and 5 bases from J, leaving 17 bases between. This CDR3 has 17 residues. The CDR3: CASSLSWVGGANNEQFF. In DNA, the CDR3 is TGTGCCAGCAGTTTATCTTGGGTGGGGGGGGCGAACAATGAGCAGTTCTTC.

This rearrangement joins TRBV27 to TRBJ2-2, with D perhaps assigned TRBD1 or TRBD2 (5 bases each). CDR3 length: 16 residues. CDR1 MNHEY and CDR2 SMNVEV come from the germline V gene (reference sequence). V gave up 0 bases and J gave up 6 bases, with 14 bases separating them. CDR3 protein: CASSLSRGQGSGELFF. In nucleotides, the CDR3 is TGTGCCAGCAGTTTATCGAGGGGTCAGGGATCCGGGGAGCTGTTTTTT.

The rearrangement links TRBV19 to TRBJ1-2, with a weak D call TRBD1 (6 bases). V shed 5 bases and J shed 6 bases, with 7 bases lying between them. This CDR3 comprises 11 residues. Germline values: CDR1 LNHDA, CDR2 SQIVND (reference sequence). The DNA of the CDR3 is TGTGCCAGTAGTCCAGGGGATGGCTACACCTTC. Protein: CASSPGDGYTF.

DNA of the CDR3: TGTGCCAGCAGCTTGGATACTCCTGCACGAGGCTACACCTTC. It yields the protein CASSLDTPARGYTF. This rearrangement joins TRBV7-9 to TRBJ1-2; D gene ambiguous. CDR3 length: 14 residues. Germline CDR1 is SEHNR and CDR2 is FQNEAQ (reference sequence). V lost 3 bases, J lost 8 bases, and 16 bases lay in between.

The chain has TRBV4-3 and TRBJ2-7, with D perhaps given as TRBD1 or TRBD2 (6 bases each). Trimming took off 1 base at V and 6 bases at J, with 16 bases between the two ends. This CDR3 is built from 15 residues. Germline CDR1 and CDR2: LGHNA and YSLEER. CDR3 DNA: TGCGCCAGCAGCCAAGTTGGGGGGCCCTTGGTCGAGCAGTACTTC. This translates into CASSQVGGPLVEQYF.

The chain joins TRBV30 to TRBJ2-7, with 8 positions matching TRBD2. CDR3 size: 13 residues. The germline CDR1 and CDR2 sequences are GTSNPN and SVGIG (reference sequence). Unmatched junction bases numbered 1, after V lost 3 bases and J lost 0 bases. The CDR3 spells CAWRLAASYEQYF. The CDR3 DNA follows: TGTGCCTGGAGACTAGCGGCCTCCTACGAGCAGTACTTC.

In the case of this clone: One junction end does not reproduce the germline sequence, and a read error may be involved. This chain links TRBV7-9 with TRBJ2-4; 9 bases line up with TRBD1. This CDR3 region has 15 residues. CDR1 and CDR2 (germline): SEHNR, FQNEAQ (reference sequence). The CDR3 loop is CASSLSVTGGPTPVF. In DNA form, the CDR3 reads TGTGCCAGCAGCTTGTCAGTGACAGGGGGTCCAACCCCCGTCTTC.

The chain recombines TRBV4-2 with TRBJ2-7; 7 bases line up with TRBD2. CDR1 is LGHNA, CDR2 YNFKEQ, per germline. This CDR3 is 15 amino acids long. J was trimmed by 2 bases and V by 0 bases; bases with no gene match: 4. The chain's CDR3 is CASSQDLGLAYEQYF. CDR3 nucleotide sequence: TGTGCCAGCAGCCAAGATTTAGGACTAGCCTACGAGCAGTACTTC.

The V call is TRBV12-5, the J call TRBJ2-5, with a weak D call TRBD2 (6 bases). CDR3 length equals 13 residues. Between the trimmed V and J ends, which lost 8 bases and 4 bases, there was a span of 14 bases. The germline gives CDR1 LGHNT, CDR2 FRNRAP. The CDR3 protein is CASMTAAGETQYF. In DNA, the CDR3 is TGTGCTAGTATGACAGCAGCGGGAGAGACCCAGTACTTC. Full variable domain (rest looked up from reference TRBV12-5 and TRBJ2-5): DARVTQTPRHKVTEMGQEVTMRCQPILGHNTVFWYRQTMMQGLELLAYFRNRAPLDDSGMPKDRFSAEMPDATLATLKIQPSEPRDSAVYFCASMTAAGETQYFGPGTRLLVL.

The V and J genes are TRBV7-9 and TRBJ1-6; D is uncertain. CDR3 size: 14 residues. Germline CDR1 reads SEHNR; CDR2 reads FQNEAQ (reference sequence). Trimming stripped 0 bases from V and 9 bases from J, with 9 bases between. DNA for the CDR3: TGTGCCAGCAGCTTAGCCCTTCTAGGTTCACCCCTCCACTTT. Encoded protein: CASSLALLGSPLHF.

The chain joins TRBV15 to TRBJ2-3; D gene uncertain. V lost 0 bases to trimming and J lost 2 bases, with 6 bases between them. In germline, CDR1 is LNHNV, CDR2 YYDKDF (reference sequence). CDR3 length: 14 residues. Here the CDR3 DNA reads TGTGCCACCAGCAGAGACCCTCTCACAGATACGCAGTATTTT. This gives the protein CATSRDPLTDTQYF.

This clone was seen a few times. Other DNA sequences in this specimen translate into the identical CDR3. The V call is TRBV3-1 (or the pseudogene TRBV3-2), the J call TRBJ1-1; D is unclear. Trimming shortened V by 1 base and J by 1 base, and 4 bases separated the two germline ends. CDR1 LGHDT and CDR2 YNNKEL come from the germline V gene (reference sequence). The CDR3 has 13 amino acids. This CDR3 is CASSQGGNTEAFF. CDR3 sequence (DNA): TGTGCCAGCAGCCAAGGAGGGAACACTGAAGCTTTCTTT.

The CDR3 sequence: CASSQDSVARVGNTEAFF. The DNA of the CDR3 is TGCGCCAGCAGCCAAGATTCCGTGGCGCGGGTGGGGAACACTGAAGCTTTCTTT. The J gene is TRBJ1-1, the V gene TRBV4-3, with no clear D. The length of the CDR3 is 18 residues. Germline V gene lookup returns CDR1 LGHNA and CDR2 YSLEER. V was clipped by 0 bases and J by 1 base, with 18 bases between them.

V usage is TRBV6-2 or TRBV6-3 and J usage is TRBJ1-2; no definite D call. Germline loops: CDR1 MNHEY, CDR2 SVGEGT. V gave up 0 bases and J gave up 4 bases, with 12 bases separating them. The CDR3 covers 15 residues. The CDR3: CASSYSMRQPYGYTF. DNA for the CDR3: TGTGCCAGCAGTTACTCGATGAGGCAACCCTATGGCTACACCTTC.

The chain joins TRBV15 to TRBJ2-2, with D unresolved. Deletions cut 3 bases from V and 7 bases from J, with 3 bases between. CDR3 size: 11 residues. Germline V gene data show CDR1 as LNHNV and CDR2 as YYDKDF (reference sequence). The CDR3 region has the DNA TGTGCCACCAGCAGTTTCGGGGAGCTGTTTTTT. Translation: CATSSFGELFF.